The 18 T cell receptor beta chains below all came from one sample that was sequenced in a study of blood T cells in healthy people across ages (dated by TCRdb to between 2014 and 2016). Library prep was done by 5' RACE. Sequencing instrument: Illumina HiSeq 2500. A second roughly 6 to 12 cycle PCR used a sample-barcoded 5' primer and a J-beta primer mix. TCRdb took the public reads, trimmed them with fastp at Q25, ran MiXCR for clone calling and kept in-frame beta chains. Entries are consolidated by CDR3 protein sequence, retaining the most common genes and DNA. The sample table lists over 1,200,000 distinct CDR3 sequences, approximately 59% of them with a count of one. The top ten hold under 8.5% of the sample. The material sequenced was blood. The receptors were sampled from a man younger than 35 in good health.

This chain links TRBV4-2 with TRBJ2-1; D is ambiguous. Trimming shortened V by 2 bases and J by 0 bases, and 8 bases separated the two germline ends. There are 15 residues in the CDR3. The V gene's germline CDR1 is LGHNA and CDR2 YNFKEQ. The CDR3 sequence is CASSQSEISYNEQFF. The CDR3 nucleotides are TGTGCCAGCAGCCAAAGCGAAATCTCCTACAATGAGCAGTTCTTC.

The rearrangement uses TRBV20-1 and TRBJ1-1; D unresolved. This CDR3 is built from 10 residues. Germline CDR1 DFQATT, CDR2 SNEGSKA (reference sequence). The V end was cut by 3 bases, the J end by 7 bases, with 6 bases between. The CDR3 protein is CSASPFEAFF. The CDR3, as DNA: TGCAGTGCTAGCCCCTTTGAAGCTTTCTTT.

V and J are TRBV10-3 and TRBJ1-2, with D unresolved. Germline assignment: CDR1 ENHRY and CDR2 SYGVKD. The CDR3 spans 14 residues. V was trimmed by 9 bases and J by 0 bases, leaving 14 bases between them. The CDR3 is CAIIRFTANYGYTF. In nucleotides, the CDR3 is TGTGCCATAATAAGGTTTACAGCTAACTATGGCTACACCTTC.

This clonotype has only a few counts. The J gene is TRBJ2-5, the V gene TRBV25-1; D is ambiguous. Germline CDR1 reads MGHDK; CDR2 reads SYGVNS. The CDR3 length is 12 residues. Between the trimmed V and J ends, which lost 1 base and 6 bases, there was a span of 6 bases. CDR3 bases: TGTGCCAGCAGTGAATTCGGGCAGACCCAGTACTTC. Translated, it gives CASSEFGQTQYF.

This chain joins TRBV6-5 and TRBJ2-3; TRBD2 is a possible D gene (6 bases). The CDR3 sequence is 15 residues long. Deletions cut 8 bases from V and 3 bases from J, with 18 bases between. Germline CDR1 MNHEY, CDR2 SVGAGI. As DNA, the CDR3 is TGTGCCAGCGCGGGGTATGGCGGGGCTACAGATACGCAGTATTTT. Its translation is CASAGYGGATDTQYF.

This chain joins TRBV10-3 and TRBJ1-1; D is unclear. The CDR3 loop spans 13 amino acids. CDR1 and CDR2 (germline): ENHRY, SYGVKD. The ends were cut back, 6 bases at V and 3 bases at J, with 11 bases in the middle. CDR3 protein: CAIRGRYDTEAFF. CDR3 nucleotides: TGTGCCATCAGAGGGCGATACGACACTGAAGCTTTCTTT.

The rearrangement links TRBV7-8 to TRBJ1-5; the D is unclear. Germline values: CDR1 SGHVS, CDR2 FQNEAQ. The V end lost 0 bases, the J end lost 3 bases, and 9 bases lay between the germline ends. The CDR3 covers 15 residues. CDR3 in amino acids: CASSLARGTNQPQHF. As DNA, the CDR3 is TGTGCCAGCAGCTTAGCTCGGGGAACCAATCAGCCCCAGCATTTT.

In its sample, this clonotype was seen once. The chain carries TRBV21-1 and TRBJ1-5; the table's D call TRBD1 went unverified against the DNA. TRBV21-1 is annotated as a pseudogene. The CDR3 runs 16 residues. The chain's CDR3 is CASSKVSRDSNQPQHF. The CDR3 DNA is TGTGCCAGCAGCAAAGTCAGCAGGGATAGCAATCAGCCCCAGCATTTT.

This clonotype was seen a few times. The chain couples TRBV20-1 to TRBJ2-7; weak D call: TRBD1 (6 bases). The CDR3 runs to 16 residues. Germline assignment: CDR1 DFQATT and CDR2 SNEGSKA (reference sequence). CDR3 loop: CRGSPHRDPLGYEQYF. In DNA form, the CDR3 reads TGCAGGGGATCTCCCCACAGGGACCCCCTTGGCTACGAGCAGTACTTC.

This clonotype has just one count. The gene calls are TRBV27 and TRBJ1-4, with 9 nucleotides matching TRBD1. This CDR3 is 16 amino acids long. The germline V gene has CDR1 MNHEY and CDR2 SMNVEV (reference sequence). V was pared by 4 bases and J by 7 bases, with 10 bases of the junction left unmatched. The CDR3 sequence: CASSSYRDRDSEKLFF. CDR3 DNA sequence: TGTGCCAGCAGTTCCTACCGGGACAGGGATAGTGAAAAACTGTTTTTT. Supplemented by reference TRBV27 and TRBJ1-4, the full variable domain reads EAQVTQNPRYLITVTGKKLTVTCSQNMNHEYMSWYRQDPGLGLRQIYYSMNVEVTDKGDVPEGYKVSRKEKRNFPLILESPSPNQTSLYFCASSSYRDRDSEKLFFGSGTQLSVL.

The chain links TRBV5-1 to TRBJ2-7; a possible D gene is TRBD2 (5 bases). The CDR3 is 15 residues long. CDR1 and CDR2 from the germline V gene are SGHRS and YFSETQ. The ends were cut back, 2 bases at V and 2 bases at J, with 14 bases in the middle. This CDR3 is CASSFGAARAYEQYF. For the CDR3, the DNA is TGCGCCAGCAGCTTTGGAGCGGCCCGAGCCTACGAGCAGTACTTC.

The genes are TRBV7-2 and TRBJ2-3; possible D gene TRBD2, 6 bases. Trimming left V 2 bases short and J 3 bases short, with 12 bases between. Germline V gene lookup returns CDR1 SGHTA and CDR2 FQGNSA. There are 15 residues in the CDR3. This CDR3 is CASSLSSERTDTQYF. CDR3 nucleotide sequence: TGTGCCAGCAGCTTATCTAGCGAACGAACAGATACGCAGTATTTT.

The chain couples TRBV20-1 to TRBJ2-5, with 7 bases matching TRBD1. Matching the DNA end better, TRBJ2-7 makes the J call doubtful. This CDR3 has 15 residues. CDR1 and CDR2 from the germline V gene are DFQATT and SNEGSKA (reference sequence). The chain's CDR3 is CSALNSPQGTNEQYF. The CDR3 DNA is TGCAGTGCTCTCAATTCTCCACAGGGGACCAACGAGCAGTACTTC.

This clonotype is a singleton in its sample. The chain uses TRBV14 and TRBJ1-2; 7 bases agree with TRBD1. The V segment lost 4 bases and the J segment 0 bases; nucleotides outside the gene matches: 5. Germline CDR1 reads SGHDN; CDR2 reads FVKESK. This CDR3 has 15 amino acids. The CDR3 region has the DNA TGTGCCAGCAGCCTTCCCGGGACAGCTAACTATGGCTACACCTTC. Protein product: CASSLPGTANYGYTF.

This chain connects TRBV7-9 to TRBJ2-1, with a tentative D call TRBD1 (6 bases). Germline CDR1 is SEHNR and CDR2 is FQNEAQ (reference sequence). Trimming removed 3 bases from V and 7 bases from J, with 25 bases in between. The length of the CDR3 is 18 residues. CDR3 in DNA: TGTGCCAGCAGCTTTAGGTGGACAAGACAGGACCTTGGGAATGAGCAGTTCTTC. It codes for CASSFRWTRQDLGNEQFF.

A few counts support this clonotype. The J gene is TRBJ2-4, the V gene TRBV12-3 or TRBV12-4; D might be TRBD1 or TRBD2, each matching 5 bases. The V and J ends lost 6 bases and 11 bases respectively, with 14 bases between them. CDR3 length: 12 amino acids. In DNA, the CDR3 is TGTGCCAGCAGCTCCGGGGCCAGAGTTCAGTACTTC. This translates into CASSSGARVQYF.

V and J are TRBV7-9 and TRBJ2-1, with no clear D. There are 19 residues in the CDR3. Trimming took off 5 bases at V and 0 bases at J, with 23 bases between the two ends. Germline CDR1 and CDR2: SEHNR and FQNEAQ (reference sequence). In DNA form, the CDR3 reads TGTGCCAGCAGCGTACACATTGGGCATGAGTGGGGCTCCTACAATGAGCAGTTCTTC. Its protein product is CASSVHIGHEWGSYNEQFF.

The chain links TRBV20-1 to TRBJ2-3, with 7 bases that match TRBD2. With V trimmed by 1 base and J by 6 bases, 7 bases remained unmatched. The CDR3 is made up of 14 amino acids. Looked up from germline, CDR1 is DFQATT and CDR2 is SNEGSKA (reference sequence). The CDR3 region is CSARGTSVPDTQYF. Here the CDR3 DNA reads TGCAGTGCTAGAGGCACTAGCGTTCCGGATACGCAGTATTTT.